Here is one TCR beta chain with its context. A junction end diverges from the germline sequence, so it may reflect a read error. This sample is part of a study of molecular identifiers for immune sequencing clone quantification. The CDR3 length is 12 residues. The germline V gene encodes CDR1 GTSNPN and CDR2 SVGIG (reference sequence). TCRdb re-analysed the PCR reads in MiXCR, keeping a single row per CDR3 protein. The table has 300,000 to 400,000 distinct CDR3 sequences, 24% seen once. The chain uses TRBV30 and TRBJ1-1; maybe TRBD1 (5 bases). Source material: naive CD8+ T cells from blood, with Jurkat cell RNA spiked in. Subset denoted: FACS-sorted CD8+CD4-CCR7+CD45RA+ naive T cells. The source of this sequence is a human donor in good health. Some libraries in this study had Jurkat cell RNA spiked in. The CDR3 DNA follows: TGTGCCTGGGATACAAAGGACACTAAAGCTATCTTT. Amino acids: CAWDTKDTKAIF.